These T cell receptor beta chains were read from a single sample in a study of blood T cell repertoires in COVID-19. Profiling relied on immunoSEQ multiplex PCR, and the TCRdb table lists in-frame clones only, not all of them. This sample has under 95,000 clones; 83% occur once, and the top ten carry roughly 28%. The sequencing sample was made of peripheral blood. These receptors all stem from a woman of 80 years or more with acute or convalescent COVID-19. Each CDR3 is given with its conserved first and last residue. Each record gives: clone size, J gene, V gene, D gene, CDR3 protein, CDR3 DNA. D genes are given only for firm matches. Rows give clone size only sometimes, using once, few, many, or a class for an expanded clone.

size: NA
J: TRBJ2-2
V: TRBV7-2
D: TRBD2
CDR3: CASSLASGIAGELFF
DNA: TGTGCCAGCAGCTTAGCTAGCGGGATAGCCGGGGAGCTGTTTTTT

size: NA
J: TRBJ2-7
V: TRBV6-2/TRBV6-3
D: TRBD2
CDR3: CASSTVAGGYYEQYF
DNA: TGTGCCAGCAGTACCGTAGCGGGAGGTTACTACGAGCAGTACTTC

size: NA
J: TRBJ2-2
V: TRBV28
D: TRBD2
CDR3: CASSSGTSGIGELFF
DNA: TGTGCCAGCAGTTCCGGGACTAGCGGGATCGGGGAGCTGTTTTTT

size: NA
J: TRBJ1-1
V: TRBV2
D: TRBD1
CDR3: CASSPRQGLATEAFF
DNA: TGTGCCAGCAGTCCCCGACAGGGGTTGGCCACTGAAGCTTTCTTT

size: NA
J: TRBJ2-3
V: TRBV5-1
D: TRBD2
CDR3: CASSWTSPGTDTQYF
DNA: TGCGCCAGCAGCTGGACTAGTCCGGGAACAGATACGCAGTATTTT

size: NA
J: TRBJ1-3
V: TRBV5-4
D: NA
CDR3: CASSLNTGTSSGNTIYF
DNA: TGTGCCAGCAGCTTGAATACCGGGACATCCTCTGGAAACACCATATATTTT

size: NA
J: TRBJ2-1
V: TRBV5-1
D: TRBD2
CDR3: CASSSGTGSYNEQFF
DNA: TGCGCCAGCAGTAGCGGGACGGGGTCCTACAATGAGCAGTTCTTC

size: NA
J: TRBJ2-5
V: TRBV28
D: TRBD2
CDR3: CASSFSSGTMEETQYF
DNA: TGTGCCAGCAGTTTTAGTTCCGGGACTATGGAGGAGACCCAGTACTTC

size: NA
J: TRBJ2-5
V: TRBV6-2/TRBV6-3
D: NA
CDR3: CASSSFGGAFQETQYF
DNA: TGTGCCAGCAGTTCCTTTGGAGGGGCCTTTCAAGAGACCCAGTACTTC

size: NA
J: TRBJ2-7
V: TRBV7-8
D: NA
CDR3: CASSPGRELEQYF
DNA: TGTGCCAGCAGCCCGGGACGGGAGTTGGAGCAGTACTTC

size: NA
J: TRBJ1-1
V: TRBV28
D: TRBD1
CDR3: CASSLPRTGDRTEAFF
DNA: TGTGCCAGCAGCTTGCCCCGGACAGGGGACAGGACTGAAGCTTTCTTT

size: NA
J: TRBJ2-3
V: TRBV18
D: TRBD1
CDR3: CASSSGQTDTQYF
DNA: TGTGCCAGCTCCTCGGGACAGACGGATACGCAGTATTTT

size: NA
J: TRBJ1-2
V: TRBV5-1
D: NA
CDR3: CASSLESVNYGYTF
DNA: TGCGCCAGCAGCTTGGAGTCGGTAAACTATGGCTACACCTTC

size: NA
J: TRBJ2-3
V: TRBV19
D: NA
CDR3: CASSILQGSTDTQYF
DNA: TGTGCCAGTAGTATTCTGCAGGGGAGCACAGATACGCAGTATTTT

size: few
J: TRBJ1-5
V: TRBV19
D: NA
CDR3: CASSIVGTGGQPQHF
DNA: TGTGCCAGTAGTATAGTAGGGACGGGAGGTCAGCCCCAGCATTTT

size: NA
J: TRBJ2-7
V: TRBV6-5
D: TRBD2
CDR3: CASRRDYTAEGEQYF
DNA: TGTGCCAGCAGGAGGGACTACACGGCGGAGGGCGAGCAGTACTTC

size: NA
J: TRBJ2-7
V: TRBV19
D: TRBD2
CDR3: CASRLGLAETYEQYF
DNA: TGTGCCAGTAGGTTAGGACTAGCGGAAACCTACGAGCAGTACTTC

size: NA
J: TRBJ2-7
V: TRBV27
D: TRBD2
CDR3: CASSSGTSGSRQYF
DNA: TGTGCCAGCAGTAGCGGGACTAGCGGGAGTCGGCAGTACTTC

size: once
J: TRBJ2-1
V: TRBV7-2
D: NA
CDR3: CASSPGQYNEQFF
DNA: TGTGCCAGCAGCCCCGGACAGTACAATGAGCAGTTCTTC

size: NA
J: TRBJ2-2
V: TRBV14
D: NA
CDR3: CASSPRVGAGSGELFF
DNA: TGTGCCAGCAGCCCCCGGGTAGGGGCTGGGTCCGGGGAGCTGTTTTTT

size: NA
J: TRBJ1-1
V: TRBV19
D: NA
CDR3: CASSIDRDSRNWNTEAFF
DNA: TGTGCCAGTAGTATAGACAGGGACTCCAGGAATTGGAACACTGAAGCTTTCTTT